The rows below give T cell receptor beta chains drawn from one sample of a study of blood T cells in healthy people across ages. TCRdb re-called the 5' RACE reads with MiXCR, one entry per CDR3 protein. Here the sample spans over 1,300,000 distinct CDR3 sequences, 59% being singletons. Sequenced material: blood. These receptor sequences come from a man aged 18-30 years in good health. The CDR3 runs from the conserved cysteine through the conserved F or W. D genes are given only for firm matches. Size tells how often a clone was seen (once, few, many) or the class of an expanded clone, and some rows leave it out.

TRBV4-1	TRBJ2-7	TRBD1	-	CASSPGQGGPYEQYF	TGCGCCAGCAGCCCCGGACAGGGGGGGCCATACGAGCAGTACTTC
TRBV5-1	TRBJ2-1	-	few	CASSLYGNNEQFF	TGCGCCAGCAGCTTGTATGGGAACAATGAGCAGTTCTTC
TRBV7-2	TRBJ2-3	TRBD2	-	CASSPTLAGGQDTQYF	TGTGCCAGCAGCCCCACACTAGCGGGGGGGCAAGATACGCAGTATTTT
TRBV25-1	TRBJ1-2	-	-	CASSAWDNGYTF	TGTGCCAGCAGTGCCTGGGACAATGGCTACACCTTC
TRBV20-1	TRBJ1-4	-	-	CSARDERQEVDNEKLFF	TGCAGTGCTAGAGATGAAAGACAGGAGGTTGATAATGAAAAACTGTTTTTT
TRBV27	TRBJ2-3	-	-	CASSFEGYTDTQYF	TGTGCCAGCAGTTTCGAGGGATACACAGATACGCAGTATTTT
TRBV27	TRBJ1-5	-	-	CASTATGTVNNQPQHF	TGTGCCAGCACTGCTACCGGGACGGTAAACAATCAGCCCCAGCATTTT
TRBV7-2	TRBJ2-7	-	-	CASSLERLSNEQYF	TGTGCCAGCAGCTTAGAGCGTTTGAGCAATGAGCAGTACTTC
TRBV6-4	TRBJ2-6	-	many	CASGKEHSGANVLTF	TGTGCCAGCGGGAAAGAGCACTCTGGGGCCAACGTCCTGACTTTC
TRBV20-1	TRBJ2-7	TRBD2	-	CSAAEGTSINEQYF	TGCAGTGCCGCGGAAGGGACTAGTATCAACGAGCAGTACTTC
TRBV6-6	TRBJ1-1	-	once	CASSYSKVDRATEAFF	TGTGCCAGCAGTTACTCGAAGGTGGACCGGGCCACTGAAGCTTTCTTT
TRBV7-8	TRBJ1-6	-	-	CASSGQRTSSPLHF	TGTGCCAGCAGCGGGCAACGGACATCCTCACCCCTCCACTTT
TRBV5-6	TRBJ2-7	-	few	CASSTGSPYEQYF	TGTGCCAGCAGTACCGGCAGCCCCTACGAGCAGTACTTC
TRBV27	TRBJ2-7	TRBD1	-	CATQSLNRGPAIYEQYF	TGTGCCACCCAATCCTTAAACAGGGGCCCAGCTATCTACGAGCAGTACTTC
TRBV20-1	TRBJ2-5	TRBD2	few	CSARGVAGHQETQYF	TGCAGTGCTAGAGGGGTAGCGGGTCATCAAGAGACCCAGTACTTC
TRBV7-2	TRBJ2-1	TRBD2	few	CASSPVQREGGEQFF	TGTGCCAGCAGTCCTGTCCAGCGGGAGGGAGGAGAGCAGTTCTTC
TRBV5-1	TRBJ1-1	TRBD1	-	CASTLETGATEAFF	TGCGCCAGCACCCTAGAGACAGGGGCGACCGAAGCTTTCTTT
TRBV4-1	TRBJ2-1	-	once	CASSQVIIGLSSYNEQFF	TGCGCCAGCAGCCAAGTTATAATAGGGCTTAGCTCCTACAATGAGCAGTTCTTC
TRBV28	TRBJ2-1	TRBD2	-	CASSFILSPGLAGAYNEQFF	TGTGCCAGCAGTTTTATCCTCTCCCCTGGACTAGCGGGGGCCTACAATGAGCAGTTCTTC
TRBV27	TRBJ2-5	-	-	CASSLNQMVETQYF	TGTGCCAGCAGTTTAAACCAAATGGTCGAGACCCAGTACTTC
TRBV4-1	TRBJ2-7	-	few	CASSHGRAYEQYF	TGCGCCAGCAGCCATGGAAGAGCTTACGAGCAGTACTTC
TRBV27	TRBJ2-2	TRBD1	few	CASLKGTGETGELFF	TGTGCCAGTCTCAAAGGGACAGGGGAAACCGGGGAGCTGTTTTTT
TRBV28	TRBJ2-5	-	-	CASSSPLGETQYF	TGTGCCAGCAGTTCTCCGTTGGGAGAGACCCAGTACTTC
TRBV5-1	TRBJ1-1	-	-	CASSDGQPLNTEAFF	TGCGCCAGCAGCGACGGACAGCCTTTGAACACTGAAGCTTTCTTT
TRBV7-2	TRBJ2-7	TRBD1	-	CASSPWTGLAYEQYF	TGTGCCAGCAGCCCCTGGACAGGGCTAGCGTACGAGCAGTACTTC
TRBV10-2	TRBJ2-7	-	few	CASTDRWETKIYEQYF	TGCGCCAGCACCGACCGCTGGGAAACCAAGATTTACGAGCAGTACTTC